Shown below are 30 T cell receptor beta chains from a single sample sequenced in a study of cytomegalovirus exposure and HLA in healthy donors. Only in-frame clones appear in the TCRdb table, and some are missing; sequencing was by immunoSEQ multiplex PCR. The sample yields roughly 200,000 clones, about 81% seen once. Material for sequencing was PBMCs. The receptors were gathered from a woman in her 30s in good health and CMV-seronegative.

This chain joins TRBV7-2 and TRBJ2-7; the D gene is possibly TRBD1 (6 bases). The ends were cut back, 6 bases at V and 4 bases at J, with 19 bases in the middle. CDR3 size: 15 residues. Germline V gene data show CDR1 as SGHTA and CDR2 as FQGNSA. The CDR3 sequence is CASSFYQGKGYEQYF. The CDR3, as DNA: TGTGCCAGCAGTTTCTACCAGGGGAAGGGTTACGAGCAGTACTTC.

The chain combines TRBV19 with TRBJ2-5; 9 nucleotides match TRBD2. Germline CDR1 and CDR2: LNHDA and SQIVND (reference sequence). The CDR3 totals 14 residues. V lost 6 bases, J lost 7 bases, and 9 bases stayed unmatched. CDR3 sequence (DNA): TGTGCCAGTAGCCTAGCGGGGACCCAGGTGACCCAGTACTTC. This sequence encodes CASSLAGTQVTQYF.

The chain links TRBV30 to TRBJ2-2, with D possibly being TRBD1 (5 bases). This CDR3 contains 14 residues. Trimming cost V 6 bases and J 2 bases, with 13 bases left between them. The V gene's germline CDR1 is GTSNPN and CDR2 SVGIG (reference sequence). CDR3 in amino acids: CACLLGQNTGELFF. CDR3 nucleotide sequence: TGTGCCTGCCTACTGGGGCAAAACACCGGGGAGCTGTTTTTT.

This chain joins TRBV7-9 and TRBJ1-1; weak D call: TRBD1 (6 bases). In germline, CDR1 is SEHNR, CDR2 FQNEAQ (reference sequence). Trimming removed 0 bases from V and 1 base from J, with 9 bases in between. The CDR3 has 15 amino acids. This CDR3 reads CASSLAGQPNTEAFF. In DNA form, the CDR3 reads TGTGCCAGCAGCTTAGCAGGACAGCCGAACACTGAAGCTTTCTTT.

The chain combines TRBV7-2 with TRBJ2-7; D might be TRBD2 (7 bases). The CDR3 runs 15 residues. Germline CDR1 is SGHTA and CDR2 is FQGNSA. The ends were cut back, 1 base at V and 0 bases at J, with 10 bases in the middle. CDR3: CASSLGRGPSYEQYF. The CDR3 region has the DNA TGTGCCAGCAGCTTAGGGCGGGGGCCCTCCTACGAGCAGTACTTC.

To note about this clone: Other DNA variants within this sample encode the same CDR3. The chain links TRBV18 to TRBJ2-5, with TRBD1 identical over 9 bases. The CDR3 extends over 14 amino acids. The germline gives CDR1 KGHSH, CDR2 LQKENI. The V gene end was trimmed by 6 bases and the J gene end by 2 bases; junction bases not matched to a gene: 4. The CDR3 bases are TGTGCCAGCTCGCCGGGACAGGGTCAAGAGACCCAGTACTTC. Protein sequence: CASSPGQGQETQYF.

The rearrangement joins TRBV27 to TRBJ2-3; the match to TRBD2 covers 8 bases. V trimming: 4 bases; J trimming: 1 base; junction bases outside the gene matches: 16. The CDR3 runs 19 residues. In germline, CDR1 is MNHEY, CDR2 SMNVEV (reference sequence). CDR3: CASSWALPRAGVGTDTQYF. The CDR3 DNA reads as TGTGCCAGCAGTTGGGCTTTACCAAGAGCGGGAGTCGGCACAGATACGCAGTATTTT.

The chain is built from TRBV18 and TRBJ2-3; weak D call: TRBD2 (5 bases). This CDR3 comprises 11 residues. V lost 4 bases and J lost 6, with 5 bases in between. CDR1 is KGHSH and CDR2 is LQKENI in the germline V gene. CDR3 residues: CASSRRDTQYF. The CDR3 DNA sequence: TGTGCCAGCTCACGGAGGGATACGCAGTATTTT.

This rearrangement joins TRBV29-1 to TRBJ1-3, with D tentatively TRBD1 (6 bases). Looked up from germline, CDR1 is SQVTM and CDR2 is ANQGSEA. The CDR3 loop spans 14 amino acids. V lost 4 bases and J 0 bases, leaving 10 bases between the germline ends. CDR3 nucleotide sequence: TGCAGCGTTGGACAGGATAGCTCTGGAAACACCATATATTTT. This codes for CSVGQDSSGNTIYF. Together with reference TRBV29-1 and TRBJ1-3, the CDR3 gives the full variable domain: SAVISQKPSRDICQRGTSLTIQCQVDSQVTMMFWYRQQPGQSLTLIATANQGSEATYESGFVIDKFPISRPNLTFSTLTVSNMSPEDSSIYLCSVGQDSSGNTIYFGEGSWLTVV.

CDR3 nucleotide sequence: TGTGCCAGCAGCGTAGGCCCTAGCGGGGGGACCAACACCGGGGAGCTGTTTTTT. As protein: CASSVGPSGGTNTGELFF. V gene TRBV9 combines with J gene TRBJ2-2, with 11 bases fitting TRBD2. Per the germline V gene, CDR1 is SGDLS and CDR2 is YYNGEE. The CDR3 is made up of 18 amino acids. V lost 0 bases, J lost 2 bases, and 6 bases stayed unmatched.

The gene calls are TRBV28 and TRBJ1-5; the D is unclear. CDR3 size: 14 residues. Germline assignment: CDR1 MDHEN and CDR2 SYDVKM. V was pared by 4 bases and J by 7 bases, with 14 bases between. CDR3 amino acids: CASSSSPSGQPQHF. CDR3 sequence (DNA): TGTGCCAGCAGTTCCTCCCCGTCGGGACAGCCCCAGCATTTT.

CDR3 amino acids: CASSLGGGTGPDTQYF. The CDR3 bases are TGTGCCAGCAGCTTGGGGGGCGGGACGGGTCCAGATACGCAGTATTTT. J is TRBJ2-3 and V is TRBV5-4; D perhaps matches TRBD2 (6 bases). This CDR3 comprises 16 residues. CDR1 and CDR2 from the germline V gene are SGHNT and YYREEE (reference sequence). V lost 0 bases, J lost 4 bases, and 15 bases lay in between.

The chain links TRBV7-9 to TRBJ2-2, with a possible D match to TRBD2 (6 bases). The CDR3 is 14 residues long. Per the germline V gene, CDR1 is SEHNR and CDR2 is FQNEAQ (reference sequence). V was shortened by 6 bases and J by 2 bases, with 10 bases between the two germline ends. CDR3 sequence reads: CASSGTPNTGELFF. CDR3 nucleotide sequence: TGTGCCAGCAGTGGGACTCCAAACACCGGGGAGCTGTTTTTT.

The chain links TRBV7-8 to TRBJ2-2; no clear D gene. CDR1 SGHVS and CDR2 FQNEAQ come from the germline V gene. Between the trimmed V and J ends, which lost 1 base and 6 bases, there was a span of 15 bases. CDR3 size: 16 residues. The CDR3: CASSLGQVLLAGELFF. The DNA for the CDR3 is TGTGCCAGCAGCTTAGGGCAGGTTCTATTGGCCGGGGAGCTGTTTTTT.

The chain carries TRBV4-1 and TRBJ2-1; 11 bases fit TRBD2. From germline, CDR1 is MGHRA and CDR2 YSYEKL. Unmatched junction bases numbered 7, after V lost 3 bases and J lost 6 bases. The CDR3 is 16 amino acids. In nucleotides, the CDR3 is TGCGCCAGCAGCCACAGACTAGCGGGGCCGGCCAATGAGCAGTTCTTC. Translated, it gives CASSHRLAGPANEQFF.

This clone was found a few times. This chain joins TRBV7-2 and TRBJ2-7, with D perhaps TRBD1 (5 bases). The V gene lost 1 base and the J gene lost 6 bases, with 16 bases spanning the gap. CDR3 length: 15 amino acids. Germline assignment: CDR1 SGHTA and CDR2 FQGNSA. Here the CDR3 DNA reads TGTGCCAGCAGCTTAGGGCAGGGCGCGAGCCCCGAGCAGTACTTC. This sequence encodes CASSLGQGASPEQYF.

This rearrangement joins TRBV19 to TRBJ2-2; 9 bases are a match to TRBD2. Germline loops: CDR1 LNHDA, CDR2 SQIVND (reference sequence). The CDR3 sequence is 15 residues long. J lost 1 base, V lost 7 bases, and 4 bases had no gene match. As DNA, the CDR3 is TGTGCCAGTACTACAGCGGGGGGGAACACCGGGGAGCTGTTTTTT. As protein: CASTTAGGNTGELFF.

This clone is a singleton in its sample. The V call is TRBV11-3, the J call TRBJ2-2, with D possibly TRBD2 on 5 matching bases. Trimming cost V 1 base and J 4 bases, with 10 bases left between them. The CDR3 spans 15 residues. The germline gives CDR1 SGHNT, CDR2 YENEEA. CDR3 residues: CASSLGGESTGELFF. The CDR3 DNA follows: TGTGCCAGCAGCTTAGGTGGGGAGAGCACCGGGGAGCTGTTTTTT.

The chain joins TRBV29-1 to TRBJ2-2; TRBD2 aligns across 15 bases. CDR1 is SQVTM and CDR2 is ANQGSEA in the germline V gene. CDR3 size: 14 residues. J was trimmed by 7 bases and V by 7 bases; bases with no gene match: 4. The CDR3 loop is CSGGTSGRIGELFF. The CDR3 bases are TGCAGCGGTGGGACTAGCGGGAGGATCGGGGAGCTGTTTTTT.

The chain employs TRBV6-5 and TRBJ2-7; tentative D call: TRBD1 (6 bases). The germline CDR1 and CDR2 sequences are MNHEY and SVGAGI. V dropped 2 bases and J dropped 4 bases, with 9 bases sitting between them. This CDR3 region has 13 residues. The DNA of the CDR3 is TGTGCCAGCAGTTACCGGGACAAGTACGAGCAGTACTTC. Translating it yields CASSYRDKYEQYF.

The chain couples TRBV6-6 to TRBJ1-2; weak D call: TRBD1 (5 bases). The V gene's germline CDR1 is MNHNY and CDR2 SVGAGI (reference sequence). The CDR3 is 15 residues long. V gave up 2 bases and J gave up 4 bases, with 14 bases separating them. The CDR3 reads CASSYGADDPYGYTF. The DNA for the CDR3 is TGTGCCAGCAGTTACGGGGCGGACGACCCCTATGGCTACACCTTC.

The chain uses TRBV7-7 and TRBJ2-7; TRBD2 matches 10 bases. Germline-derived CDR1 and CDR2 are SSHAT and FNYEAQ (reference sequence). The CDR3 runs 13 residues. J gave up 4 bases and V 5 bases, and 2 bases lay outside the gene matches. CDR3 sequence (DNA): TGTGCCAGCAGCGCTAGCGGGAGTTACGAGCAGTACTTC. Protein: CASSASGSYEQYF. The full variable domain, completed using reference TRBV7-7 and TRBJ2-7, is GAGVSQSPRYKVTKRGQDVTLRCDPISSHATLYWYQQALGQGPEFLTYFNYEAQPDKSGLPSDRFSAERPEGSISTLTIQRTEQRDSAMYRCASSASGSYEQYFGPGTRLTVT.

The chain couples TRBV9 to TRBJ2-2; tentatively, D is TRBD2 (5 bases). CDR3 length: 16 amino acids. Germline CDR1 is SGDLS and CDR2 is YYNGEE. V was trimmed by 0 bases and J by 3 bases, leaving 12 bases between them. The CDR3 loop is CASSVGVSEYTGELFF. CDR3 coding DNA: TGTGCCAGCAGCGTAGGGGTTAGCGAGTACACCGGGGAGCTGTTTTTT.

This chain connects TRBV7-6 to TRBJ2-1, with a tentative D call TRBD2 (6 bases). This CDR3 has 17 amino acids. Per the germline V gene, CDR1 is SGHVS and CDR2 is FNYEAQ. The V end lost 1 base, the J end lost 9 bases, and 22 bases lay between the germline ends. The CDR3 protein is CASSLVVAEIPGSEQFF. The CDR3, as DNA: TGTGCCAGCAGCTTAGTTGTAGCGGAGATCCCAGGGAGTGAGCAGTTCTTC.

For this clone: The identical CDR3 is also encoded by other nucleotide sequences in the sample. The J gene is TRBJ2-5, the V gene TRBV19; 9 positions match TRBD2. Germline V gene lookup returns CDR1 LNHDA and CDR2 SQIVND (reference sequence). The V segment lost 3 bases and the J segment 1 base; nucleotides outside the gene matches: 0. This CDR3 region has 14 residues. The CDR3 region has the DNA TGTGCCAGTAGTATTAGCGGGGGCCAAGAGACCCAGTACTTC. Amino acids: CASSISGGQETQYF.

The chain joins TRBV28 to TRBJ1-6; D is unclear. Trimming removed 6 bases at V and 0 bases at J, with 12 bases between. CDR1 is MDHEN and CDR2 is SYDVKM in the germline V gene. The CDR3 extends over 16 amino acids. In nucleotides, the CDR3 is TGTGCCAGCAGACCTTCCACGAGCTCCTATAATTCACCCCTCCACTTT. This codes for CASRPSTSSYNSPLHF.

The CDR3 loop reads CAWSEGTHTEAFF. The CDR3 DNA is TGTGCCTGGAGTGAAGGGACACACACTGAAGCTTTCTTT. The chain employs TRBV30 and TRBJ1-1; D is possibly TRBD1 (6 bases). V was pared by 1 base and J by 3 bases, with 9 bases between. There are 13 residues in the CDR3. Germline loops: CDR1 GTSNPN, CDR2 SVGIG (reference sequence).

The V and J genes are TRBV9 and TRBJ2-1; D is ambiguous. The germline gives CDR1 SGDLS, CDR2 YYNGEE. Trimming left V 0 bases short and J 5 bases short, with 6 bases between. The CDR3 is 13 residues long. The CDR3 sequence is CASSVGNNNEQFF. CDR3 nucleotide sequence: TGTGCCAGCAGCGTAGGTAACAACAATGAGCAGTTCTTC.

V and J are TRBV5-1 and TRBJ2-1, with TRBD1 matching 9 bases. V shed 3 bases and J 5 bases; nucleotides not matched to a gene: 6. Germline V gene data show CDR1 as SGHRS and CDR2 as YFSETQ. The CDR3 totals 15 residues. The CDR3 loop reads CASSYAGQGNNEQFF. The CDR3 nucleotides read TGCGCCAGCAGCTACGCGGGACAGGGTAACAATGAGCAGTTCTTC.

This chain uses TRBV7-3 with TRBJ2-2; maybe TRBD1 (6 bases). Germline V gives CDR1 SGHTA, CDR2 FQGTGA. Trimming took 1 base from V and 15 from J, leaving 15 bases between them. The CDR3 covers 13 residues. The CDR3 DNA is TGTGCCAGCAGCTTAAGTAGGGGGTCGAGGGTGTTTTTT. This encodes CASSLSRGSRVFF.